Following are 27 T cell receptor beta chains from one sample sequenced in a study of response to subunit inactivated influenza vaccine. Using its own MiXCR run on the RT-PCR reads, TCRdb lists one record per CDR3 protein. The sample lists approximately 680,000 distinct CDR3 sequences, 15% to 18% occurring once. Sample: PBMCs from blood, taken about 11 days after vaccination. The source is a man aged 45-60 years who received an inactivated influenza vaccine.

The chain combines TRBV20-1 with TRBJ2-5, with TRBD2 as a possible D gene (6 bases). Trimming stripped 6 bases from V and 3 bases from J, with 17 bases between. CDR3 length equals 14 residues. Germline values: CDR1 DFQATT, CDR2 SNEGSKA (reference sequence). CDR3 residues: CSALRGRLEETQYF. The CDR3 DNA sequence: TGCAGTGCCCTGCGGGGACGTCTAGAAGAGACCCAGTACTTC.

Ten or more counts support this clonotype. The rearrangement uses TRBV27 and TRBJ2-1; no definite D call. Germline values: CDR1 MNHEY, CDR2 SMNVEV (reference sequence). There are 15 residues in the CDR3. Trimming took 6 bases from V and 6 from J, leaving 18 bases between them. The CDR3 nucleotides read TGTGCCAGCAGCTCTACATTGATGGCTCCCAATGAGCAGTTCTTC. Its translation is CASSSTLMAPNEQFF.

Only a few counts were recorded for this clonotype. The chain joins TRBV6-5 to TRBJ2-5; 7 bases match TRBD2. The junction had 22 bases not matched to a gene; V was cut back by 2 bases and J by 10 bases. There are 18 residues in the CDR3. Germline V CDR1 and CDR2: MNHEY, SVGAGI. The CDR3 sequence is CASSYTSLGSGYPNYQYF. The CDR3, as DNA: TGTGCCAGCAGTTACACCTCCCTGGGTAGCGGGTACCCCAATTACCAGTACTTC.

This clonotype showed up just a few times. The rearrangement links TRBV10-3 to TRBJ2-7; weak D call: TRBD2 (6 bases). This CDR3 comprises 14 residues. Trimming stripped 5 bases from V and 4 bases from J, with 15 bases between. Per germline, CDR1 ENHRY and CDR2 SYGVKD. CDR3 in DNA: TGTGCCATCAGTTCGGGCCGGGGAGGTTACGAGCAGTACTTC. It is translated as CAISSGRGGYEQYF.

This clonotype was seen more than once but under ten times. The chain joins TRBV15 to TRBJ2-5; 8 nucleotides match TRBD1. The CDR3 has 15 amino acids. Germline CDR1 is LNHNV and CDR2 is YYDKDF (reference sequence). V was clipped by 1 base and J by 5 bases; unmatched bases: 6. CDR3 region: CATSRVGQGRETQYF. The CDR3 nucleotides read TGTGCCACCAGCAGAGTCGGACAGGGTAGGGAGACCCAGTACTTC.

The chain couples TRBV12-3 or TRBV12-4 to TRBJ1-2; D not resolved. V shed 7 bases and J shed 8 bases, with 17 bases lying between them. The CDR3 contains 13 residues. CDR3 region: CASTPDRSSGYTF. In DNA, the CDR3 is TGTGCCAGCACCCCGGACCGATCTTCGGGCTACACCTTC.

The chain combines TRBV18 with TRBJ2-2; TRBD2 is a possible D gene (6 bases). Germline V gene sequence: CDR1 KGHSH, CDR2 LQKENI. Trimming pared 0 bases from V and 1 base from J, leaving 9 bases between. The CDR3 spans 16 residues. The CDR3 DNA reads TGTGCCAGCTCACCACCGCGCGGGGTGAACACCGGGGAGCTGTTTTTT. Encoded protein: CASSPPRGVNTGELFF.

The J gene is TRBJ2-7, the V gene TRBV5-1; D is uncertain. The length of the CDR3 is 14 residues. Trimming removed 2 bases from V and 0 bases from J, with 9 bases in between. In germline, CDR1 is SGHRS, CDR2 YFSETQ. CDR3 in DNA: TGCGCCAGCAGCTTAGAAGTCAACTCCTACGAGCAGTACTTC. Protein sequence: CASSLEVNSYEQYF.

This clonotype has only a few counts. This chain links TRBV21-1 with TRBJ2-7; TRBD2, the table's D call, lacks a check against the DNA. TRBV21-1 has pseudogene status. The CDR3 runs to 13 residues. The CDR3 is CASSNRVLYEQYF. The CDR3 bases are TGTGCCAGCAGCAACAGGGTCCTCTACGAGCAGTACTTC.

The chain has TRBV28 and TRBJ2-3, with no clear D. Trimming cost V 2 bases and J 4 bases, with 13 bases left between them. CDR3 length equals 15 residues. CDR1 and CDR2 (germline): MDHEN, SYDVKM. CDR3 DNA: TGTGCCAGCAGTTTACAGTTTCGAGTGGCAGATACGCAGTATTTT. It is translated as CASSLQFRVADTQYF. The full variable domain, rest sourced from reference TRBV28 and TRBJ2-3, is DVKVTQSSRYLVKRTGEKVFLECVQDMDHENMFWYRQDPGLGLRLIYFSYDVKMKEKGDIPEGYSVSREKKERFSLILESASTNQTSMYLCASSLQFRVADTQYFGPGTRLTVL.

The rearrangement uses TRBV11-2 and TRBJ1-1; 7 nucleotides line up with TRBD1. The V gene's germline CDR1 is SGHAT and CDR2 FQNNGV. CDR3 length: 15 residues. V lost 3 bases to trimming and J lost 4 bases; unmatched junction nucleotides: 8. The CDR3 DNA reads as TGTGCCAGCAGCTTCAACCAGGGGGTCGGCACTGAAGCTTTCTTT. Protein sequence: CASSFNQGVGTEAFF. The full variable domain, in which reference TRBV11-2 and TRBJ1-1 provide the parts outside the CDR3, is EAGVAQSPRYKIIEKRQSVAFWCNPISGHATLYWYQQILGQGPKLLIQFQNNGVVDDSQLPKDRFSAERLKGVDSTLKIQPAKLEDSAVYLCASSFNQGVGTEAFFGQGTRLTVV.

In its sample, this clonotype was seen a few times. The V gene is TRBV20-1, the J gene TRBJ2-1, with a weak D call TRBD2 (5 bases). V gave up 6 bases and J gave up 6 bases, with 18 bases separating them. The CDR3 is made up of 14 amino acids. CDR1 and CDR2 from the germline V gene are DFQATT and SNEGSKA (reference sequence). CDR3 in amino acids: CSAYDRSRGNEQFF. The CDR3 DNA is TGCAGTGCCTACGACCGGAGCCGGGGCAATGAGCAGTTCTTC.

The chain has TRBV5-1 and TRBJ2-5; maybe TRBD1 (7 bases). Germline CDR1 is SGHRS and CDR2 is YFSETQ. The ends were cut back, 5 bases at V and 5 bases at J, with 13 bases in the middle. This CDR3 has 13 amino acids. The CDR3 nucleotides read TGCGCCAGCAGGGAGGGGGCGGAGGAGACCCAGTACTTC. It translates to CASREGAEETQYF.

This clonotype appeared a few times. The genes are TRBV6-1 and TRBJ2-3; D is unclear. The CDR3 sequence is 16 residues long. Per germline, CDR1 MNHNS and CDR2 SASEGT. With 6 bases removed from V and 0 bases from J, the gap between germline ends came to 16 bases. CDR3 in DNA: TGTGCCAGCAGAAGGGTTACCGCTTTTAGCACAGATACGCAGTATTTT. Translating gives CASRRVTAFSTDTQYF.

This clonotype was counted between two and nine times. The V call is TRBV5-1, the J call TRBJ1-2; 9 bases are a match to TRBD1. CDR1 is SGHRS, CDR2 YFSETQ, per germline. J lost 0 bases, V lost 4 bases, and 7 bases had no gene match. The CDR3 runs to 16 residues. Here the CDR3 DNA reads TGCGCCAGCAGCGTGGGGGGACAGGGAGCTAACTATGGCTACACCTTC. Translating gives CASSVGGQGANYGYTF.

At least ten counts were recorded for this clonotype. This chain joins TRBV5-1 and TRBJ2-1; weak D call: TRBD1 (5 bases). The ends were cut back, 0 bases at V and 1 base at J, with 8 bases in the middle. This CDR3 has 15 amino acids. The germline CDR1 and CDR2 sequences are SGHRS and YFSETQ. For the CDR3, the DNA is TGCGCCAGCAGCTTGGCAGGGATGTCCTACAATGAGCAGTTCTTC. It specifies CASSLAGMSYNEQFF.

This clonotype was seen a handful of times. This chain joins TRBV7-2 and TRBJ2-5, with D maybe TRBD2 (6 bases). Germline V gives CDR1 SGHTA, CDR2 FQGNSA. Trimming stripped 5 bases from V and 7 bases from J, with 20 bases between. The CDR3 length is 15 residues. The CDR3 bases are TGTGCCAGCAGCCTAGTTAACCGACTAGGCGGGACCCAGTACTTC. Encoded protein: CASSLVNRLGGTQYF.

The chain employs TRBV3-1 and TRBJ2-2, with a tentative D call TRBD1 (6 bases). This CDR3 has 16 residues. Between the trimmed V and J ends, which lost 1 base and 7 bases, there was a span of 16 bases. Germline CDR1 and CDR2: LGHDT and YNNKEL (reference sequence). DNA of the CDR3: TGTGCCAGCAGCCAAGTCCGTGGGGGCGCGATCGGGGAGCTGTTTTTT. Amino acids: CASSQVRGGAIGELFF.

V is TRBV28 and J is TRBJ2-7; D is perhaps TRBD1 (6 bases). Germline CDR1 MDHEN, CDR2 SYDVKM. V was shortened by 5 bases and J by 5 bases, with 13 bases between the two germline ends. The length of the CDR3 is 13 residues. The CDR3 is CASSPTGSDEQYF. CDR3 DNA: TGTGCCAGCAGTCCCACAGGGAGCGACGAGCAGTACTTC.

This clonotype was seen only a few times. The J gene is TRBJ2-1, the V gene TRBV12-5, with D unclear. This CDR3 is built from 15 residues. The germline V and J ends were trimmed by 4 bases and 1 base, with 11 bases remaining between them. Germline-derived CDR1 and CDR2 are LGHNT and FRNRAP. The CDR3, as DNA: TGTGCTAGTGGTTCCAGCCTCCTATCCTACAATGAGCAGTTCTTC. This codes for CASGSSLLSYNEQFF.

This clonotype was recorded many times. This chain links TRBV14 with TRBJ1-1; the D gene is possibly TRBD1 (5 bases). This CDR3 has 15 residues. V shed 4 bases and J shed 1 base, with 13 bases lying between them. The germline V gene encodes CDR1 SGHDN and CDR2 FVKESK. The CDR3, as DNA: TGTGCCAGCAGCCCTTTAATACAGGCGAACACTGAAGCTTTCTTT. It is translated as CASSPLIQANTEAFF.

This clonotype was seen a handful of times. The chain has TRBV4-3 and TRBJ2-1; D ambiguous. Between the trimmed V and J ends, which lost 3 bases and 4 bases, there was a span of 10 bases. Germline CDR1 reads LGHNA; CDR2 reads YSLEER. The CDR3 loop spans 14 amino acids. CDR3 in amino acids: CASSQTDGYNEQFF. CDR3 bases: TGCGCCAGCAGCCAGACGGACGGGTACAATGAGCAGTTCTTC.

This chain uses TRBV11-2 with TRBJ1-1; TRBD1 aligns across 7 bases. This CDR3 has 14 residues. Germline-derived CDR1 and CDR2 are SGHAT and FQNNGV. The V gene end was trimmed by 5 bases and the J gene end by 5 bases; junction bases not matched to a gene: 8. The CDR3 reads CASSPGQLGTEAFF. DNA of the CDR3: TGTGCCAGCAGCCCGGGACAGTTGGGGACTGAAGCTTTCTTT.

The gene calls are TRBV18 and TRBJ2-4; D may be TRBD2 (5 bases). V was cut by 5 bases and J by 0 bases, with 17 bases left in between. This CDR3 has 17 residues. The germline gives CDR1 KGHSH, CDR2 LQKENI. The CDR3 region is CASSYNIATVAKNIQYF. In DNA form, the CDR3 reads TGTGCCAGCTCATACAACATAGCGACCGTAGCCAAAAACATTCAGTACTTC.

This clonotype appeared many times. The chain is built from TRBV7-8 and TRBJ1-6, with 7 positions matching TRBD1. Germline values: CDR1 SGHVS, CDR2 FQNEAQ. The CDR3 is 13 residues long. V gave up 2 bases and J gave up 10 bases; unmatched junction bases: 2. CDR3: CASSLQGESPLHF. In nucleotides, the CDR3 is TGTGCCAGCAGCTTACAGGGGGAATCACCCCTCCACTTT.

This clonotype was seen more than once but under ten times. V gene TRBV9 combines with J gene TRBJ1-5; no firm D call. CDR3 size: 14 residues. V lost 0 bases and J lost 5, with 9 bases in between. The germline V gene encodes CDR1 SGDLS and CDR2 YYNGEE. The CDR3 DNA is TGTGCCAGCAGCGTAGGGGCAACGGATCAGCCCCAGCATTTT. It translates to CASSVGATDQPQHF. Full variable domain (missing parts from reference TRBV9 and TRBJ1-5): DSGVTQTPKHLITATGQRVTLRCSPRSGDLSVYWYQQSLDQGLQFLIQYYNGEERAKGNILERFSAQQFPDLHSELNLSSLELGDSALYFCASSVGATDQPQHFGDGTRLSIL.

The gene calls are TRBV6-2 or TRBV6-3 and TRBJ2-2, with a tentative D call TRBD2 (5 bases). This CDR3 has 16 residues. Per germline, CDR1 MNHEY and CDR2 SVGEGT. V lost 6 bases and J lost 5, with 19 bases in between. DNA of the CDR3: TGTGCCAGCAGGGGAATAGGACTTAGTGGAACCGGGGAGCTGTTTTTT. It specifies CASRGIGLSGTGELFF.